This entry describes one T cell receptor (beta chain). Its antigen is as yet unknown. Here immunoSEQ multiplex PCR was the method, and the copy in TCRdb shows in-frame clones only, minus some. Of approximately 140,000 clones detected, 93% appear once; the ten largest clones hold 5% to 6.5%. This CDR3 contains 18 residues. Per the germline V gene, CDR1 is LGHNA and CDR2 is YSLEER. J gave up 4 bases and V 0 bases, and 12 bases lay outside the gene matches. The data stem from a study of T cell responses to AZD1222 COVID-19 vaccine. Points from the study as a whole: CD4 TCRs associated with vaccination spanned spike, dominating at 160-218 and 743-854.

The receptor comes from an adult in good health. This chain links TRBV4-3 with TRBJ2-3; 8 bases are shared with TRBD1. Sequenced here: peripheral blood, sampled on day 0 of AZD1222 vaccination. The CDR3 nucleotides read TGCGCCAGCAGCCAAGAGGGGCAGGGGGCAAATCGAGCAGATACGCAGTATTTT. It codes for CASSQEGQGANRADTQYF.